This T cell receptor (beta chain) was obtained from a study of response to subunit inactivated influenza vaccine. CDR1 and CDR2 (germline): MNHNS, SASEGT. The V gene lost 6 bases and the J gene lost 1 base, with 10 bases spanning the gap. The CDR3 spans 14 residues. From the RT-PCR reads, TCRdb called clonotypes with MiXCR, one entry per CDR3 protein. Here the sample spans about 540,000 distinct CDR3 sequences, under 30% being singletons. These data are also associated with another study on T cells expressing NK-cell markers. This second study notes: As the method of synthesis, 5'RACE template switching with UMIs yielded TCR beta cDNA. It was from sorted CD3+CD56+NKG2C+, CD3+CD56+NKG2C- and CD3+CD56-NKG2C+ T cells that TCR beta repertoires came. The eight sequenced donors comprised seven who were HCMV-seropositive and one who was seronegative. Dominant NKG2C+ clonotype frequencies of roughly 1.0-7.0% of CD8+ T cells were measured in several donors. Clarity on HCMV specificity was lacking for the expanded NKG2C+ T cell clones.

The starting material was CD4+ T cells sorted from PBMCs, obtained approximately 13 days after vaccination. The TCR originated in a man aged 45-65 years who received an inactivated influenza vaccine. This chain joins TRBV6-1 and TRBJ2-1; either TRBD1 or TRBD2 may fit D (5 bases each). This CDR3 reads CASRDWGSYNEQFF. CDR3 nucleotide sequence: TGTGCCAGCAGAGACTGGGGGTCCTACAATGAGCAGTTCTTC.